The 20 T cell receptor beta chains listed next were all sequenced from one sample in a study of vaccination and CD4 T cells after COVID-19. At the Johns Hopkins FTIC core, DNA taken from cultured CD4+ T cells was sequenced by way of the Oncomine TCR Beta short-read assay. TCRdb analysed the PCR reads with MiXCR anew, one entry per CDR3 protein. The data hold some 15,000 distinct CDR3 sequences, with roughly 20% observed a single time. Noted treatment: roughly ten-day PBMC culture with coronavirus spike peptide pools or control peptides (ViraFEST assay). These receptors are not linked to any known antigen. Sequencing was done on a sample of cultured CD4+ T cells from blood. The source of these receptors is a human donor with COVID-19.

The sample holds a few counts of this clonotype. The chain employs TRBV6-1 and TRBJ2-7; 8 nucleotides line up with TRBD1. CDR3 size: 13 residues. V was clipped by 8 bases and J by 2 bases; unmatched bases: 5. Germline assignment: CDR1 MNHNS and CDR2 SASEGT. The CDR3 loop is CASRTGWAYEQYF. The CDR3 coding sequence is TGTGCCAGCCGGACAGGGTGGGCCTACGAGCAGTACTTC.

This chain links TRBV5-4 with TRBJ2-5; 7 bases are a match to TRBD2. V lost 7 bases, J lost 3 bases, and 9 bases stayed unmatched. The CDR3 totals 14 residues. The germline V gene has CDR1 SGHNT and CDR2 YYREEE (reference sequence). The CDR3 spells CASGRGVGKETQYF. The CDR3 DNA reads as TGTGCCAGCGGCCGGGGGGTAGGGAAAGAGACCCAGTACTTC.

This clonotype has more than one count but fewer than ten. One end of the junction does not line up with germline, which may come from a read error. The V gene is TRBV7-9, the J gene TRBJ2-7, with 7 bases identical to TRBD1. Germline CDR1 SEHNR, CDR2 FQNEAQ (reference sequence). The CDR3 has 13 amino acids. The CDR3 bases are TGCGCCAGCAGCCGGGACAGATCCTACGAGCAGTACTTC. This encodes CASSRDRSYEQYF.

V usage is TRBV7-9 and J usage is TRBJ2-5; TRBD1 might be the D (6 bases). The CDR3 length is 11 residues. The V gene's germline CDR1 is SEHNR and CDR2 FQNEAQ (reference sequence). The CDR3 nucleotides are TGTGCGGCCCCAAGGGGGGAGACCCAGTACTTC. Encoded protein: CAAPRGETQYF. Complete variable domain (other parts from reference TRBV7-9 and TRBJ2-5): DTGVSQNPRHKITKRGQNVTFRCDPISEHNRLYWYRQTLGQGPEFLTYFQNEAQLEKSRLLSDRFSAERPKGSFSTLEIQRTEQGDSAMYLCAAPRGETQYFGPGTRLLVL.

The chain uses TRBV20-1 and TRBJ2-7, with 10 bases lining up with TRBD2. CDR3 length: 14 residues. V gave up 6 bases and J gave up 6 bases; unmatched junction bases: 11. Germline CDR1 DFQATT, CDR2 SNEGSKA (reference sequence). CDR3 in amino acids: CSAFDSGGTGEQYF. The CDR3 coding sequence is TGCAGTGCCTTCGATAGCGGGGGGACTGGCGAGCAGTACTTC.

The V gene is TRBV18, the J gene TRBJ2-1; 8 bases line up with TRBD2. The ends lost 1 base at V and 7 bases at J; junction bases unmatched: 6. The CDR3 consists of 15 residues. Germline CDR1 KGHSH, CDR2 LQKENI. The CDR3 DNA is TGTGCCAGCTCACCACGGCGGGGGGACTTGAATGAGCAGTTCTTC. The encoded protein is CASSPRRGDLNEQFF.

V is TRBV18 and J is TRBJ2-7, with D tentatively TRBD2 (6 bases). The V gene's germline CDR1 is KGHSH and CDR2 LQKENI. The V and J ends lost 3 bases and 0 bases respectively, with 9 bases between them. CDR3 length: 14 amino acids. For the CDR3, the DNA is TGTGCCAGCTCACCCGGCGGGACCTCCTACGAGCAGTACTTC. Protein: CASSPGGTSYEQYF.

Within the sample, this clonotype is medium-sized. The chain joins TRBV15 to TRBJ1-6; 10 nucleotides match TRBD1. V lost 1 base, J lost 9 bases, and 6 bases stayed unmatched. CDR1 LNHNV and CDR2 YYDKDF come from the germline V gene (reference sequence). This CDR3 comprises 16 residues. Here the CDR3 reads CATSRVAGTGVSPLHF. The CDR3 nucleotides read TGTGCCACCAGCAGAGTCGCCGGGACAGGGGTTTCACCCCTCCACTTT.

This clonotype was seen only a few times. This chain connects TRBV20-1 to TRBJ2-1, with D tentatively TRBD1 (8 bases). CDR1 and CDR2 from the germline V gene are DFQATT and SNEGSKA (reference sequence). This CDR3 contains 12 residues. For the CDR3, the DNA is TGCAGCAGACAGGGGAGGGACAATGAGCAGTTCTTC. This sequence encodes CSRQGRDNEQFF.

The rearrangement links TRBV6-1 to TRBJ2-2, with D perhaps matching TRBD1 or TRBD2 (7 bases each). The germline gives CDR1 MNHNS, CDR2 SASEGT. The CDR3 consists of 16 residues. V was clipped by 8 bases and J by 6 bases, with 22 bases between them. CDR3 bases: TGTGCCAGCGGGAGGGGGCGAGGATTAGGTGCCGGGGAGCTGTTTTTT. Translation: CASGRGRGLGAGELFF.

This clonotype was seen more than once but under ten times. The chain employs TRBV11-2 and TRBJ2-3; D may be TRBD1 or TRBD2 (5 bases each). Germline CDR1 reads SGHAT; CDR2 reads FQNNGV. The CDR3 extends over 16 amino acids. V lost 1 base and J lost 2, with 13 bases in between. The CDR3 coding sequence is TGTGCCAGCAGCTTAGTTTCGAAGGGACCCACAGATACGCAGTATTTT. Amino acids: CASSLVSKGPTDTQYF. The variable domain in full, with the rest retrieved from reference TRBV11-2 and TRBJ2-3, is EAGVAQSPRYKIIEKRQSVAFWCNPISGHATLYWYQQILGQGPKLLIQFQNNGVVDDSQLPKDRFSAERLKGVDSTLKIQPAKLEDSAVYLCASSLVSKGPTDTQYFGPGTRLTVL.

The genes are TRBV5-6 and TRBJ1-6, with a tentative D call TRBD1 (6 bases). The CDR3 has 17 amino acids. V was clipped by 4 bases and J by 3 bases, with 17 bases between them. Germline V gives CDR1 SGHDT, CDR2 YYEEEE. CDR3 region: CASSVHQGGVYNSPLHF. CDR3 nucleotide sequence: TGTGCCAGCAGCGTGCACCAAGGGGGTGTCTATAATTCACCCCTCCACTTT.

The chain carries TRBV12-3 or TRBV12-4 and TRBJ2-1, with TRBD1 matching 10 bases. This CDR3 is built from 21 residues. With 7 bases clipped from V and 12 bases from J, the junction kept 33 bases outside the gene matches. The CDR3 region has the DNA TGTGCCAGCACCCTTCGTATTTCCTTCACCTCCGACAGGGGGCGTGGGATTGGGCAGTTCTTC. Protein product: CASTLRISFTSDRGRGIGQFF.

Only a few counts were recorded for this clonotype. V usage is TRBV20-1 and J usage is TRBJ2-1; D may be TRBD1 or TRBD2 (5 bases each). Per germline, CDR1 DFQATT and CDR2 SNEGSKA (reference sequence). V lost 1 base and J 1 base, leaving 11 bases between the germline ends. CDR3 size: 15 residues. This CDR3 is CSARALGVSYNEQFF. The CDR3 bases are TGCAGTGCTAGAGCCTTGGGGGTTTCCTACAATGAGCAGTTCTTC.

The chain uses TRBV5-6 and TRBJ2-3; D not certain. V shed 1 base and J shed 6 bases, with 3 bases lying between them. This CDR3 contains 11 residues. The germline V gene encodes CDR1 SGHDT and CDR2 YYEEEE. The CDR3 spells CASSLLDTQYF. As DNA, the CDR3 is TGTGCCAGCAGCTTGTTGGATACGCAGTATTTT.

This chain links TRBV20-1 with TRBJ2-1; 7 positions match TRBD2. The CDR3 runs to 15 residues. From germline, CDR1 is DFQATT and CDR2 SNEGSKA (reference sequence). V lost 0 bases and J lost 3; bases outside the gene matches: 5. The CDR3 loop is CSARDFPSGYNEQFF. The CDR3 coding sequence is TGCAGTGCTAGAGATTTCCCTAGCGGCTACAATGAGCAGTTCTTC.

V is TRBV19 and J is TRBJ2-2; no reliable D call. The V gene's germline CDR1 is LNHDA and CDR2 SQIVND (reference sequence). The CDR3 has 12 residues. Trimming took 0 bases from V and 6 from J, leaving 2 bases between them. CDR3 protein: CASSIDPGELFF. The CDR3 nucleotides are TGTGCCAGTAGTATAGATCCCGGGGAGCTGTTTTTT.

This clonotype was seen only a few times. The chain combines TRBV20-1 with TRBJ1-1, with 7 bases that match TRBD1. The germline V gene encodes CDR1 DFQATT and CDR2 SNEGSKA (reference sequence). This CDR3 spans 13 amino acids. The V and J ends lost 5 bases and 4 bases, in that order; junction bases with no gene match: 7. CDR3 protein: CSAESRGGTEAFF. For the CDR3, the DNA is TGCAGTGCTGAGAGCAGGGGGGGCACTGAAGCTTTCTTT.

There are a few counts of this clonotype. This chain joins TRBV29-1 and TRBJ1-1; 7 bases map to TRBD1. There are 14 residues in the CDR3. The V segment lost 1 base and the J segment 5 bases; nucleotides outside the gene matches: 7. Per the germline V gene, CDR1 is SQVTM and CDR2 is ANQGSEA. CDR3: CSVEGQGALTEAFF. The CDR3 DNA reads TGCAGCGTTGAAGGACAGGGCGCACTAACTGAAGCTTTCTTT.

This clonotype turned up a few times. The gene calls are TRBV18 and TRBJ1-6, with unresolved D. V lost 2 bases, J lost 10 bases, and 15 bases lay in between. This CDR3 region has 15 residues. The germline V gene has CDR1 KGHSH and CDR2 LQKENI. The CDR3, as DNA: TGTGCCAGCTCACCAGGGGTAGCGGGCCGGTCACCCCTCCACTTT. Translated, it gives CASSPGVAGRSPLHF. Based on the CDR3 plus reference TRBV18 and TRBJ1-6, the full variable domain is NAGVMQNPRHLVRRRGQEARLRCSPMKGHSHVYWYRQLPEEGLKFMVYLQKENIIDESGMPKERFSAEFPKEGPSILRIQQVVRGDSAAYFCASSPGVAGRSPLHFGNGTRLTVT.